The 5 T cell receptor beta chains below come from one sample, sequenced in a study of blood T cell repertoires in COVID-19. Profiling relied on immunoSEQ multiplex PCR, and the TCRdb table lists in-frame clones only, not all of them. This table holds fewer than 150,000 clones, about 88% found once. Sequenced: peripheral blood. The receptors come from a woman aged 70 to 79 who had recovered from COVID-19.

The V call is TRBV7-2, the J call TRBJ2-1; 11 bases fit TRBD2. The germline CDR1 and CDR2 sequences are SGHTA and FQGNSA. V lost 0 bases and J lost 6; bases outside the gene matches: 4. This CDR3 has 16 amino acids. In nucleotides, the CDR3 is TGTGCCAGCAGCTTAGCGGGGACTAGCGGTCGCAATGAGCAGTTCTTC. The encoded protein is CASSLAGTSGRNEQFF.

This chain joins TRBV5-1 and TRBJ1-1; the D gene is possibly TRBD1 (6 bases). The V end lost 0 bases, the J end lost 4 bases, and 10 bases lay between the germline ends. The germline gives CDR1 SGHRS, CDR2 YFSETQ. The CDR3 is made up of 14 amino acids. CDR3 sequence reads: CASSLGGTSTEAFF. CDR3 coding DNA: TGCGCCAGCAGCTTGGGAGGGACAAGCACTGAAGCTTTCTTT.

V is TRBV5-4 and J is TRBJ2-2; 7 nucleotides agree with TRBD1. The germline gives CDR1 SGHNT, CDR2 YYREEE (reference sequence). With 2 bases clipped from V and 2 bases from J, the junction kept 9 bases outside the gene matches. The CDR3 runs to 17 residues. The CDR3 sequence is CASSLRRGQVNTGELFF. DNA for the CDR3: TGTGCCAGCAGCTTACGTCGAGGACAGGTCAACACCGGGGAGCTGTTTTTT. The whole variable domain, remainder taken from reference TRBV5-4 and TRBJ2-2, is ETGVTQSPTHLIKTRGQQVTLRCSSQSGHNTVSWYQQALGQGPQFIFQYYREEENGRGNFPPRFSGLQFPNYSSELNVNALELDDSALYLCASSLRRGQVNTGELFFGEGSRLTVL.

J is TRBJ1-1 and V is TRBV9; no clear D. Trimming shortened V by 3 bases and J by 0 bases, and 15 bases separated the two germline ends. Germline-derived CDR1 and CDR2 are SGDLS and YYNGEE. CDR3 length: 16 amino acids. CDR3 loop: CASSALGGRVNTEAFF. CDR3 in DNA: TGTGCCAGCAGCGCCCTAGGCGGGCGTGTGAACACTGAAGCTTTCTTT.

DNA of the CDR3: TGTGCCAGCAGCAGCTACCCCGAGCCCTACGGGAATGAAAAACTGTTTTTT. Protein: CASSSYPEPYGNEKLFF. The chain carries TRBV21-1 and TRBJ1-4. TRBV21-1 is listed as a pseudogene. The CDR3 contains 17 residues.